Shown below are 25 T cell receptor beta chains from a single sample sequenced in a study of tumor-infiltrating lymphocytes in primary liver carcinoma. Co-extraction of both nucleic acids (RNA and DNA) used roughly 20-33 mg of unsorted bulk tissue. The investigators made TCR beta cDNA from 400 to 500 ng total RNA, using a constant-region primer. A slightly modified ARM-PCR protocol with three nested multiplex PCR rounds produced these TCR beta libraries. PCR rounds one and two used TRBV1-TRBV30 forward primers with a C-beta reverse primer for 10 cycles each. TCRdb used MiXCR to reprocess the multiplex PCR reads, holding one entry per CDR3 protein. The repertoire consists of roughly 100,000 distinct CDR3 sequences, with approximately 82% occurring once and the leading ten covering 15% to 20%. Sequencing was carried out using liver tumor tissue from sampling region 3. Subset indicated: tumor region T3, left-lateral pole. The receptors were sampled from a man aged 35-49 years with primary liver carcinoma and hepatitis B virus infection.

This clonotype was seen a handful of times. This may be a read error: a much more frequent sequence differs by one nucleotide. The CDR3 here is CASSWGEQGINQPQHF. CDR3 nucleotides: TGCGCCAGCAGCTGGGGGGAACAGGGGATAAATCAGCCCCAGCATTTT. The rearrangement uses TRBV5-1 and TRBJ1-5, with TRBD1 matching over 7 bases. The CDR3 runs 16 residues. Germline CDR1 reads SGHRS; CDR2 reads YFSETQ. J gave up 4 bases and V 3 bases, and 10 bases lay outside the gene matches.

As for this clonotype: This CDR3 fails to terminate in the conserved phenylalanine or tryptophan, so it likely reflects a read error. The chain employs TRBV19 and TRBJ2-7, with TRBD2 identical over 8 bases. V lost 5 bases and J lost 3; bases outside the gene matches: 12. CDR3 length: 16 residues. Germline CDR1 LNHDA, CDR2 SQIVND (reference sequence). The CDR3 DNA reads as TGTGCCAGTAGTCTCCCGGGGACTAGTTTGTGCTACGAGCAGTACTTA. As protein: CASSLPGTSLCYEQYL.

To note about this clonotype: Its ends do not fully match the called genes, so a read error is possible. The chain couples TRBV4-3 to TRBJ2-1, with D perhaps TRBD1 (5 bases). The CDR3 has 16 residues. Germline V gives CDR1 LGHNA, CDR2 YSLEER. This CDR3 reads CVSSQFPPQADNEQFF. For the CDR3, the DNA is TGCGTCAGTAGCCAATTCCCCCCCCAGGCGGACAATGAACAGTTCTTC.

To note about this clonotype: The conserved phenylalanine or tryptophan is not found at the CDR3 terminus, so this likely reflects a read error. The DNA is omitted, as the CDR3 cannot be located on it reliably, and the CDR3 follows TCRdb's listing. The rearrangement uses TRBV6-5 and TRBJ2-3. Termini included, the CDR3 measures 14 amino acids. CDR1 MNHEY and CDR2 SVGAGI come from the germline V gene. The CDR3 spells CASSRERWADTLYL.

As for this clonotype: One end of the junction does not line up with germline, which may come from a read error. This chain joins TRBV4-2 and TRBJ2-1; D possibly corresponds to TRBD2 (6 bases). The CDR3 is 14 residues long. CDR1 is LGHNA and CDR2 is YNFKEQ in the germline V gene. The CDR3 DNA reads as TGTGCCAGCAGCCAAAGGGGACTTGACAATGGGCAGTTATTC. Translating it yields CASSQRGLDNGQLF.

Comment on this clonotype: With a much larger clone just one base away, this may be a read error. The chain employs TRBV5-1 and TRBJ2-1; 7 positions agree with TRBD2. The CDR3 runs to 16 residues. CDR1 is SGHRS, CDR2 YFSETQ, per germline. V shed 1 base and J 6 bases; nucleotides not matched to a gene: 10. DNA of the CDR3: TGCGCCAGCAGCTTGACGTTAGTGGGAGGGCCCAATGAGCAGTTCTTC. Its protein is CASSLTLVGGPNEQFF.

This chain connects TRBV12-3 or TRBV12-4 to TRBJ1-4, with D perhaps TRBD1 (5 bases). Trimming pared 8 bases from V and 8 bases from J, leaving 15 bases between. The CDR3 is 13 residues long. CDR3 in amino acids: CASRLARTEKLFF. In nucleotides, the CDR3 is TGTGCCAGCCGCCTCGCCAGGACAGAAAAACTGTTTTTT.

Remarks on this clonotype: One junction end does not reproduce the germline sequence, and a read error may be involved. The chain uses TRBV14 and TRBJ2-1; TRBD2 aligns across 8 bases. This CDR3 comprises 16 residues. Germline loops: CDR1 SGHDN, CDR2 FVKESK. The CDR3 is CVSSTVAGWVNNEQLF. CDR3 sequence (DNA): TGTGTCAGCAGTACCGTAGCGGGATGGGTAAACAATGAGCAGTTGTTC.

This clonotype was counted a few times. A read error may explain this, as a much larger clone is one base away. This CDR3 reads CSGGLGWGVNTEAFF. CDR3 in DNA: TGCAGCGGTGGACTGGGTTGGGGGGTGAACACTGAAGCTTTCTTT. The gene calls are TRBV29-1 and TRBJ1-1, with a tentative D call TRBD1 (5 bases). The CDR3 sequence is 15 residues long. The ends were cut back, 7 bases at V and 0 bases at J, with 18 bases in the middle. In germline, CDR1 is SQVTM, CDR2 ANQGSEA.

As concerns this clonotype: The junction differs from germline at one of its ends, possibly a read error. The V gene is TRBV5-5, the J gene TRBJ2-3; 8 positions match TRBD1. CDR1 SGHKS and CDR2 YYEKEE come from the germline V gene (reference sequence). CDR3 length: 17 residues. This chain's CDR3 is CASSLPQGAVRTDTQYF. CDR3 DNA sequence: TGTGCCAGCAGCTTGCCTCAGGGGGCGGTACGCACAGATACACAGTATTTT.

Worth noting for this clonotype: A junction boundary mismatches the germline segment, possibly from a read error. V is TRBV6-5 and J is TRBJ1-6; 9 nucleotides align to TRBD1. The V gene's germline CDR1 is MNHEY and CDR2 SVGAGI. This CDR3 region has 15 residues. Written as DNA, the CDR3 is TGTGCCAGCAGGAGAAACACAGGGGGCAGTTCACCCATCCACTTT. Amino acid sequence: CASRRNTGGSSPIHF.

In the case of this clonotype: At one end, the junction sequence differs from germline, possibly due to a read error. V gene TRBV29-1 combines with J gene TRBJ2-3; no firm D call. Germline-derived CDR1 and CDR2 are SQVTM and ANQGSEA. The CDR3 sequence is 16 residues long. CDR3 sequence (DNA): TGCTGCGTCGCTGGAGTGGACGGACGTAGCATAGATAAGCAGTATTTT. Residues: CCVAGVDGRSIDKQYF.

A remark on this clonotype: The junction departs from germline at one end; a sequencing error may be responsible. This chain links TRBV29-1 with TRBJ2-7, with D perhaps TRBD2 (5 bases). This CDR3 is 12 amino acids long. Germline V gene lookup returns CDR1 SQVTM and CDR2 ANQGSEA. CDR3 nucleotides: TGCAGCGCAAACTTTGGTACCTACGAGCGGTATTTC. Protein: CSANFGTYERYF.

As concerns this clonotype: A read error may account for a junction end that differs from germline. The V gene is TRBV12-3 or TRBV12-4, the J gene TRBJ2-1; 8 nucleotides match TRBD2. The length of the CDR3 is 15 residues. The CDR3 reads CASSLINGRGNEQFF. The DNA of the CDR3 is TGTGCCAGTAGTTTAATAAACGGGAGGGGAAATGAGCAGTTCTTC.

The chain carries TRBV4-3 and TRBJ1-2; the D gene is possibly TRBD1 (5 bases). From germline, CDR1 is LGHNA and CDR2 YSLEER. The CDR3 runs to 16 residues. V dropped 7 bases and J dropped 5 bases, with 23 bases sitting between them. CDR3 in DNA: TGCGCCAGCAAACAGGCTGGGGCAGGGAGGAATTATGGCTACACCTTC. Residues: CASKQAGAGRNYGYTF.

With respect to this clonotype: One end of the junction does not line up with germline, which may come from a read error. The chain recombines TRBV6-1 with TRBJ2-3; no clear D gene. Germline V gives CDR1 MNHNS, CDR2 SASEGT. The CDR3 loop spans 15 amino acids. CDR3 sequence (DNA): TGTGCCAGCAGTGAAAGTAGCTGGCCCGCAGATACACAGTATTTT. Residues: CASSESSWPADTQYF.

The chain uses TRBV6-6 and TRBJ2-3, with 7 bases identical to TRBD2. V dropped 5 bases and J dropped 1; count of bases not matched to a gene: 21. The germline V gene has CDR1 MNHNY and CDR2 SVGAGI (reference sequence). The CDR3 has 20 residues. CDR3 protein: CASSPRTSGSTNRGTDTQYF. The CDR3 DNA sequence: TGTGCCAGCAGTCCAAGGACTAGTGGGAGTACAAATAGGGGCACAGATACGCAGTATTTT.

Worth noting for this clonotype: Germline is not matched at one junction end, which may reflect a read error. This rearrangement joins TRBV5-1 to TRBJ1-1, with a weak D call TRBD1 (6 bases). This CDR3 comprises 15 residues. Germline CDR1 is SGHRS and CDR2 is YFSETQ. CDR3 amino acids: CASSFGGTGIAEAFF. CDR3 DNA: TGCGCCAGCAGCTTTGGGGGAACAGGGATAGCTGAAGCTTTCTTC.

Note on this clonotype: This may be a read error, as it is one base from a much larger clone. The J gene is TRBJ2-1, the V gene TRBV5-1, with a weak D call TRBD2 (6 bases). V dropped 5 bases and J dropped 6 bases, with 18 bases sitting between them. CDR3 length: 15 amino acids. Germline-derived CDR1 and CDR2 are SGHRS and YFSETQ. The CDR3 region has the DNA TGCGCCAGCAGGCCCCAGGGTTCGGGGGTCAATGAGCAGTTCTTC. The encoded protein is CASRPQGSGVNEQFF.

With regard to this clonotype: Germline and junction disagree at one end, which may indicate a read error. The chain combines TRBV7-8 with TRBJ2-7, with a possible D match to TRBD2 (5 bases). CDR1 SGHVS and CDR2 FQNEAQ come from the germline V gene. CDR3 length equals 15 residues. The CDR3 reads CAISVTNGTRSEQYF. CDR3 nucleotide sequence: TGTGCCATCAGCGTAACTAACGGAACTAGGTCCGAGCAGTACTTC.

This clonotype appeared once. Mismatch with germline at one junction end may stem from a read error. The chain recombines TRBV6-6 with TRBJ1-6; TRBD1 agrees at 9 bases. In germline, CDR1 is MNHNY, CDR2 SVGAGI (reference sequence). This CDR3 comprises 15 residues. CDR3 residues: CASSLGTGRKSPLHF. CDR3 nucleotides: TGTGCCAGCAGTCTCGGGACAGGGCGCAAATCACCCCTCCATTTT.

There are many counts of this clonotype. The chain recombines TRBV2 with TRBJ1-1; no firm D call. The V and J ends lost 6 bases and 3 bases respectively, with 17 bases between them. The germline CDR1 and CDR2 sequences are SNHLY and FYNNEI. This CDR3 is 15 amino acids long. The CDR3 coding sequence is TGTGCCAGCAGGATGACTGCCGGCAAGGACACTGAAGCTTTCTTT. Protein: CASRMTAGKDTEAFF.

The rearrangement joins TRBV7-6 to TRBJ2-2; TRBD1 aligns across 7 bases. The CDR3 is made up of 17 amino acids. CDR1 and CDR2 from the germline V gene are SGHVS and FNYEAQ. V shed 1 base, J shed 7 bases, and the junction held 12 bases outside the gene matches. CDR3 nucleotide sequence: TGTGCCAGCAGCTTAGGCCCCAGGGGGAGTAATGACGGGGAGCTGTTTTTT. Its translation is CASSLGPRGSNDGELFF.

This chain uses TRBV28 with TRBJ2-3; D ambiguous. V was cut by 7 bases and J by 1 base, with 12 bases left in between. The germline V gene encodes CDR1 MDHEN and CDR2 SYDVKM. This CDR3 has 14 residues. In DNA, the CDR3 is TGTGCCAGCACTTTTGAAGGCGGCACAGATACGCAGTATTTT. Its protein product is CASTFEGGTDTQYF.

Of note for this clonotype: The germline gene is not matched at one end of the junction; a read error may be the cause. This sequence joins TRBV6-1 and TRBJ2-1; 9 bases map to TRBD1. CDR3 length: 15 residues. The V gene's germline CDR1 is MNHNS and CDR2 SASEGT. This chain's CDR3 is CASSETGGMYDEQFF. CDR3 DNA sequence: TGTGCCAGCAGTGAGACAGGGGGTATGTACGATGAACAGTTCTTC.